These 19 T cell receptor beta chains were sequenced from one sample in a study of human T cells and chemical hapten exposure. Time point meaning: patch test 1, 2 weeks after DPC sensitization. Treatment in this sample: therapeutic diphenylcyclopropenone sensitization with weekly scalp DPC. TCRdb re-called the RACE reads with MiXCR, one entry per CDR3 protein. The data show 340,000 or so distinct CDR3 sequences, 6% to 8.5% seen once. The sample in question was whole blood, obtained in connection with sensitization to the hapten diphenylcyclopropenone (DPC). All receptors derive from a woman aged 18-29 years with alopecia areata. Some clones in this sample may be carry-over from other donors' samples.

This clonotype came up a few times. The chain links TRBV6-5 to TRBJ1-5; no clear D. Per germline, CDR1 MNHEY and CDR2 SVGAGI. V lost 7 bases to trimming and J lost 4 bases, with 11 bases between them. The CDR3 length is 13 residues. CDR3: CASTPGKNQPQHF. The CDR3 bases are TGTGCCAGCACTCCCGGGAAAAATCAGCCCCAGCATTTT.

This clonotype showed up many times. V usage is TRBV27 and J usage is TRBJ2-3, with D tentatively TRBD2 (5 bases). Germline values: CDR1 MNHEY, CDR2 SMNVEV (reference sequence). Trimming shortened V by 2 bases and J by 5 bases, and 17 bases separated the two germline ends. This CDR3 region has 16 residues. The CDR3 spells CASSLDGEGMGDTQYF. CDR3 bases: TGTGCCAGCAGTTTAGACGGGGAAGGTATGGGAGATACGCAGTATTTT.

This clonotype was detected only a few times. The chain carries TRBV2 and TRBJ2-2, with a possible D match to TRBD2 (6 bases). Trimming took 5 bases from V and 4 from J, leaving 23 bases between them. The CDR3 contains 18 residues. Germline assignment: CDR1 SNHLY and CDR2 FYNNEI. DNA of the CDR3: TGTGCCAGCAGTCTATACCCCCCCGGGACTCCAATCACCGGGGAGCTGTTTTTT. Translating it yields CASSLYPPGTPITGELFF. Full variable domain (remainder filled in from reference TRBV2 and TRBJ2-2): EPEVTQTPSHQVTQMGQEVILRCVPISNHLYFYWYRQILGQKVEFLVSFYNNEISEKSEIFDDQFSVERPDGSNFTLKIRSTKLEDSAMYFCASSLYPPGTPITGELFFGEGSRLTVL.

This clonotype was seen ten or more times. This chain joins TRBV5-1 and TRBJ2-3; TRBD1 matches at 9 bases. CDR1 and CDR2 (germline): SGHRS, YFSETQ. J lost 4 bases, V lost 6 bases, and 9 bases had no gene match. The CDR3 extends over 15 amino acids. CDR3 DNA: TGCGCCAGCACGGGACAGGGTGCTTCGTCAGATACGCAGTATTTT. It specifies CASTGQGASSDTQYF.

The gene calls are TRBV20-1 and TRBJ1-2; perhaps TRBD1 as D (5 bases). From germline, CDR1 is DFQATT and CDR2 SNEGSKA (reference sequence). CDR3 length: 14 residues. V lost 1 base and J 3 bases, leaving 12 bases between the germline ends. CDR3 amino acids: CSARGRDVYYGYTF. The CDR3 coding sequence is TGCAGTGCTAGAGGCCGGGACGTATACTATGGCTACACCTTC.

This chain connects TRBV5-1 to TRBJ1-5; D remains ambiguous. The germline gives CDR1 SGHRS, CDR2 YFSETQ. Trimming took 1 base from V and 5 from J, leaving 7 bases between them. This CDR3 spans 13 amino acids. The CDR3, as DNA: TGCGCCAGCAGCTTGCTGGGCCATCAGCCCCAGCATTTT. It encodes CASSLLGHQPQHF.

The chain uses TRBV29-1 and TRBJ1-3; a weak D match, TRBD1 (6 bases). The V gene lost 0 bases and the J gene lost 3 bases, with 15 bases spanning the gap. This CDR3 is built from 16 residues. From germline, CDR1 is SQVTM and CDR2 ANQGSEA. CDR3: CSVEDRTGSSGNTIYF. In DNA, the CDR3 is TGCAGCGTTGAAGATCGAACAGGGAGTAGTGGAAACACCATATATTTT. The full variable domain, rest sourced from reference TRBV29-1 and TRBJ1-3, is SAVISQKPSRDICQRGTSLTIQCQVDSQVTMMFWYRQQPGQSLTLIATANQGSEATYESGFVIDKFPISRPNLTFSTLTVSNMSPEDSSIYLCSVEDRTGSSGNTIYFGEGSWLTVV.

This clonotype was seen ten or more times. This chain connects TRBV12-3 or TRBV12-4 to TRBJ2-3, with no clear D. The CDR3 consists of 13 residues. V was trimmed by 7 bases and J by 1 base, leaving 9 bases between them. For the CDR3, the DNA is TGTGCCAGCAATTACATGGGCACAGATACGCAGTATTTT. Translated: CASNYMGTDTQYF.

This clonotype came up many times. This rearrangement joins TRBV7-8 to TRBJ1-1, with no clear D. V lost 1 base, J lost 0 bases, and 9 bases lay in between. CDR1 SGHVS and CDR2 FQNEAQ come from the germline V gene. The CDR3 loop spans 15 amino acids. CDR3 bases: TGTGCCAGCAGCTTAGTGGCGGGGATGAACACTGAAGCTTTCTTT. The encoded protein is CASSLVAGMNTEAFF.

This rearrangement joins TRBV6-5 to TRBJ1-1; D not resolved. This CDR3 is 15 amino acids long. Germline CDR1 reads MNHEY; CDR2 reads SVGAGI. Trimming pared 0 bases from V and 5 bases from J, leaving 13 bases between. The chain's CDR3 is CASSYSSGGGTEAFF. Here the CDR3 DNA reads TGTGCCAGCAGTTACTCGTCAGGCGGTGGGACTGAAGCTTTCTTT.

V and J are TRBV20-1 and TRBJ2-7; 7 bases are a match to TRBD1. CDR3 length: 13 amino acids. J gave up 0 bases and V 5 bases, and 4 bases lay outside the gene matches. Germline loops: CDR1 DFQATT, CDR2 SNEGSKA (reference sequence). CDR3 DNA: TGCAGTGCTCCGGACAGGAGCTCCTACGAGCAGTACTTC. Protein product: CSAPDRSSYEQYF.

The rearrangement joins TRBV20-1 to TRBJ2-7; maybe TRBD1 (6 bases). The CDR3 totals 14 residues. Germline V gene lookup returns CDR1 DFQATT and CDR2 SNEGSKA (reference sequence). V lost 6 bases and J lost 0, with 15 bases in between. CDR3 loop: CSARGTDSSYEQYF. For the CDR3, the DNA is TGCAGTGCCCGAGGGACGGACAGCTCCTACGAGCAGTACTTC.

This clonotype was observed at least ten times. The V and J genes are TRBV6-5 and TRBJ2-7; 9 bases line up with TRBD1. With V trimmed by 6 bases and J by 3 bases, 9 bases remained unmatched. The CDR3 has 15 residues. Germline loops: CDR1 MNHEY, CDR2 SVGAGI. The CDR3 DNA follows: TGTGCCAGCAGGCTCTCCGGGACAGGGTACTACGAGCAGTACTTC. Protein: CASRLSGTGYYEQYF.

CDR3 sequence: CASSLGAINEQYF. CDR3 DNA sequence: TGTGCCAGCAGCTTGGGCGCCATAAACGAGCAGTACTTC. The rearrangement joins TRBV7-9 to TRBJ2-7; D is undetermined. Germline lookup yields CDR1 SEHNR and CDR2 FQNEAQ (reference sequence). CDR3 length equals 13 residues. The ends were cut back, 3 bases at V and 5 bases at J, with 11 bases in the middle.

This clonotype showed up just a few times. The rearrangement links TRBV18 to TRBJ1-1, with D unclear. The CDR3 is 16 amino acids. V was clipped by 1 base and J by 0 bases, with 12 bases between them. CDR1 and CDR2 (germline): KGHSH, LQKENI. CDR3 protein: CASSPLRSGMNTEAFF. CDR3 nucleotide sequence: TGTGCCAGCTCACCACTTAGGTCAGGAATGAACACTGAAGCTTTCTTT.

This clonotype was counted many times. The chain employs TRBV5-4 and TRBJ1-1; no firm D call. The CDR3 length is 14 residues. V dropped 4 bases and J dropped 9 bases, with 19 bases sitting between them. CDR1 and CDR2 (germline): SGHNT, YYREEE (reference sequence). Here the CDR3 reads CASSLDTTWNQAFF. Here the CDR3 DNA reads TGTGCCAGCAGCCTCGACACAACCTGGAACCAAGCTTTCTTT.

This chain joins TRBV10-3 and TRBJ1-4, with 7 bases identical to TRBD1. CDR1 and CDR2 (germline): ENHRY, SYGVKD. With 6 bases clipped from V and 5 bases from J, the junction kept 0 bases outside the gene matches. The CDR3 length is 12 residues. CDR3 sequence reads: CAIRDRNEKLFF. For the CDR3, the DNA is TGTGCCATCAGGGACAGGAATGAAAAACTGTTTTTT.

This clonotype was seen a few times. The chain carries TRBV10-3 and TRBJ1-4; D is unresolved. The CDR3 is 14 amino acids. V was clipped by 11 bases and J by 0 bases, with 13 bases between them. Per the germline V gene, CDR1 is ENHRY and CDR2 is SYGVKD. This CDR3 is CAAGPSATNEKLFF. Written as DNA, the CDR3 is TGTGCCGCCGGTCCTAGCGCAACTAATGAAAAACTGTTTTTT.

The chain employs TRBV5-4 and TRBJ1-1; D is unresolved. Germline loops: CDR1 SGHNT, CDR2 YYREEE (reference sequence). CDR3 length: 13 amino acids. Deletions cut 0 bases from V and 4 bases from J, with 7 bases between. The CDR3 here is CASSLVNPTEAFF. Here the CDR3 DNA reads TGTGCCAGCAGCTTGGTCAACCCCACTGAAGCTTTCTTT. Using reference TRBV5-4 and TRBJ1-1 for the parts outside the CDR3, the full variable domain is ETGVTQSPTHLIKTRGQQVTLRCSSQSGHNTVSWYQQALGQGPQFIFQYYREEENGRGNFPPRFSGLQFPNYSSELNVNALELDDSALYLCASSLVNPTEAFFGQGTRLTVV.